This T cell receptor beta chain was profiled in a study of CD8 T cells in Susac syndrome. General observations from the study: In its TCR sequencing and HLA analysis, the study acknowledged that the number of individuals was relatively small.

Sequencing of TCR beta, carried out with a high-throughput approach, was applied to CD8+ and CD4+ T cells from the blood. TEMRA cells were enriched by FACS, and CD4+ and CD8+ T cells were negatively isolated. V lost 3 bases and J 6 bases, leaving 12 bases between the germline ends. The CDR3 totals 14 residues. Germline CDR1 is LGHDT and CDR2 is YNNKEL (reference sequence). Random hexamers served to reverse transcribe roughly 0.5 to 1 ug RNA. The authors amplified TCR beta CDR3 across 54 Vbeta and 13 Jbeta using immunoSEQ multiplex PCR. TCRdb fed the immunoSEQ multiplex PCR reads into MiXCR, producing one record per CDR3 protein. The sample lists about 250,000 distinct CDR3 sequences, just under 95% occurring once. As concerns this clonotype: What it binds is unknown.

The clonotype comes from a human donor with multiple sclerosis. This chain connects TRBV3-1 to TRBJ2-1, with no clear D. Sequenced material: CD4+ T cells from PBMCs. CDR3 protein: CASSHPSPFNEQFF. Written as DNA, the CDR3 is TGTGCCAGCAGCCACCCTAGTCCCTTCAATGAGCAGTTCTTC.